This T cell receptor beta chain was recovered during a study of cytomegalovirus exposure and HLA in healthy donors. On this clone itself: What it binds is unknown.

The CDR3 extends over 12 amino acids. Germline lookup yields CDR1 KGHSH and CDR2 LQKENI. J gave up 7 bases and V 6 bases, and 5 bases lay outside the gene matches. PCR used 60 Vbeta primers and 13 Jbeta primers. The method was immunoSEQ multiplex PCR; TCRdb's version includes in-frame clones alone and lacks a portion of them. This table holds 110,000 or so clones, 75% to 90% found once. The study, taken as a whole, reports: The HLA-A and HLA-B alleles of most subjects were reportedly predicted accurately from TCR beta sequences.

Sequenced material: PBMCs. The clonotype comes from a man aged 35-49 years in good health and CMV-seronegative. The V gene is TRBV18, the J gene TRBJ1-1; 7 nucleotides match TRBD1. CDR3 protein: CASSSDRVEAFF. The DNA for the CDR3 is TGTGCCAGCTCCAGCGACAGGGTTGAAGCTTTCTTT.